Below, 25 T cell receptor beta chains from the same sample are listed, as sequenced in a study of blood T cell repertoires in COVID-19. The method was immunoSEQ multiplex PCR; TCRdb's version includes in-frame clones alone and lacks a portion of them. This sample has approximately 250,000 clones, with around 87% found just once. The material sequenced was peripheral blood. These receptors all stem from a woman between 55 and 75 years old with COVID-19, enrolled during active disease.

The chain carries TRBV30 and TRBJ1-1; 9 bases are a match to TRBD1. Germline lookup yields CDR1 GTSNPN and CDR2 SVGIG (reference sequence). The CDR3 spans 14 residues. The V segment lost 0 bases and the J segment 3 bases; nucleotides outside the gene matches: 2. Written as DNA, the CDR3 is TGTGCCTGGAGTGTCCGGACAGGGGACACTGAAGCTTTCTTT. Its translation is CAWSVRTGDTEAFF.

The chain has TRBV2 and TRBJ2-5; 11 nucleotides align to TRBD2. With V trimmed by 6 bases and J by 5 bases, 8 bases remained unmatched. This CDR3 region has 15 residues. The germline gives CDR1 SNHLY, CDR2 FYNNEI. Here the CDR3 reads CASRLLAGVFETQYF. The DNA of the CDR3 is TGTGCCAGCAGGCTACTAGCGGGAGTTTTTGAGACCCAGTACTTC.

The rearrangement joins TRBV7-9 to TRBJ2-2, with D perhaps TRBD2 (5 bases). The V gene lost 4 bases and the J gene lost 3 bases, with 18 bases spanning the gap. The germline V gene has CDR1 SEHNR and CDR2 FQNEAQ (reference sequence). The CDR3 has 17 amino acids. This CDR3 is CASSSGLTAMDTGELFF. The DNA for the CDR3 is TGTGCCAGCAGCTCAGGACTTACCGCTATGGACACCGGGGAGCTGTTTTTT.

The chain has TRBV7-9 and TRBJ1-5; TRBD1 agrees at 9 bases. This CDR3 has 16 amino acids. J gave up 2 bases and V 1 base, and 3 bases lay outside the gene matches. The germline V gene has CDR1 SEHNR and CDR2 FQNEAQ (reference sequence). CDR3 residues: CASSLVGQGGNQPQHF. CDR3 bases: TGTGCCAGCAGCTTAGTGGGACAGGGCGGCAATCAGCCCCAGCATTTT.

The J gene is TRBJ2-3, the V gene TRBV7-9; maybe TRBD1 (6 bases). The CDR3 consists of 16 residues. The V end lost 3 bases, the J end lost 2 bases, and 15 bases lay between the germline ends. Germline-derived CDR1 and CDR2 are SEHNR and FQNEAQ (reference sequence). CDR3 nucleotide sequence: TGTGCCAGCAGCTTCGACAGGATGGAACACACAGATACGCAGTATTTT. Residues: CASSFDRMEHTDTQYF.

The chain recombines TRBV18 with TRBJ2-5; 12 bases map to TRBD2. Germline values: CDR1 KGHSH, CDR2 LQKENI. V was clipped by 8 bases and J by 1 base; unmatched bases: 5. The CDR3 consists of 15 residues. DNA of the CDR3: TGTGCCAGCGCAGGACTAGCGGGGATCCAAGAGACCCAGTACTTC. It encodes CASAGLAGIQETQYF.

The chain has TRBV4-2 and TRBJ2-3; D is unresolved. V was pared by 2 bases and J by 2 bases, with 14 bases between. Per the germline V gene, CDR1 is LGHNA and CDR2 is YNFKEQ. The CDR3 covers 16 residues. CDR3 region: CASSQLGPGNTDTQYF. The CDR3 region has the DNA TGTGCCAGCAGCCAACTTGGGCCAGGCAACACAGATACGCAGTATTTT.

This chain connects TRBV27 to TRBJ1-2; a possible D gene is TRBD1 (5 bases). Germline V lookup: CDR1 MNHEY, CDR2 SMNVEV (reference sequence). Between the trimmed V and J ends, which lost 8 bases and 5 bases, there was a span of 18 bases. The CDR3 covers 14 residues. DNA for the CDR3: TGTGCCAGCGCCCTTGGGGCCCCTTGGTATGGCTACACCTTC. It specifies CASALGAPWYGYTF.

The gene calls are TRBV3-1 (or the pseudogene TRBV3-2) and TRBJ2-5; no firm D call. The CDR3 extends over 15 amino acids. V was pared by 1 base and J by 3 bases, with 12 bases between. Germline CDR1 reads LGHDT; CDR2 reads YNNKEL (reference sequence). The CDR3 reads CASSQVAAAKETQYF. The CDR3 nucleotides read TGTGCCAGCAGCCAAGTAGCAGCAGCTAAAGAGACCCAGTACTTC.

The chain couples TRBV19 to TRBJ2-1, with D possibly TRBD2 on 5 matching bases. The length of the CDR3 is 13 residues. Trimming took 5 bases from V and 2 from J, leaving 7 bases between them. CDR1 and CDR2 (germline): LNHDA, SQIVND (reference sequence). CDR3 DNA sequence: TGTGCCAGTAGTCAGACTACCTACAATGAGCAGTTCTTC. Protein product: CASSQTTYNEQFF.

Only one count was recorded for this clone. The chain uses TRBV7-3 and TRBJ2-3; TRBD2 matches at 13 bases. Germline CDR1 reads SGHTA; CDR2 reads FQGTGA. V lost 1 base, J lost 1 base, and 11 bases stayed unmatched. The CDR3 extends over 20 amino acids. The CDR3 region has the DNA TGTGCCAGCAGCTTAAACCGGGGGCTGGGACTAGCGGGACGCACAGATACGCAGTATTTT. Protein: CASSLNRGLGLAGRTDTQYF.

CDR3 sequence (DNA): TGTGCCAGCAGCATGGGACAGACCTTATCCTACGAGCAGTACTTC. It encodes CASSMGQTLSYEQYF. The chain combines TRBV3-1 (or the pseudogene TRBV3-2) with TRBJ2-7, with 7 bases that match TRBD1. CDR1 is LGHDT and CDR2 is YNNKEL in the germline V gene (reference sequence). After removal of 5 bases from V and 1 base from J, the junction contained 8 bases not matched to a gene. The CDR3 contains 15 residues.

This chain connects TRBV29-1 to TRBJ2-2; D is unresolved. The CDR3 sequence is 15 residues long. Germline CDR1 reads SQVTM; CDR2 reads ANQGSEA. The germline V and J ends were trimmed by 4 bases and 0 bases, with 12 bases remaining between them. The CDR3 nucleotides read TGCAGCGTTGGGCCCCAGGATTCGAACACCGGGGAGCTGTTTTTT. Translation: CSVGPQDSNTGELFF.

The chain recombines TRBV7-2 with TRBJ2-7; D gene uncertain. The germline V gene encodes CDR1 SGHTA and CDR2 FQGNSA. Trimming left V 5 bases short and J 2 bases short, with 10 bases between. CDR3 length equals 13 residues. The CDR3 spells CASSKGVAYEQYF. CDR3 sequence (DNA): TGTGCCAGCAGCAAAGGAGTGGCCTACGAGCAGTACTTC.

The table lists this clone with a count of one. The chain recombines TRBV3-1 (or the pseudogene TRBV3-2) with TRBJ1-2; 7 bases match TRBD1. V shed 4 bases and J 3 bases; nucleotides not matched to a gene: 8. Germline-derived CDR1 and CDR2 are LGHDT and YNNKEL (reference sequence). CDR3 size: 15 residues. The CDR3 region has the DNA TGTGCCAGCAGCCGAAGAGGGGGCGAAGACTATGGCTACACCTTC. Translating gives CASSRRGGEDYGYTF.

The V gene is TRBV3-1 (or the pseudogene TRBV3-2), the J gene TRBJ1-2; no firm D call. CDR1 and CDR2 from the germline V gene are LGHDT and YNNKEL (reference sequence). The CDR3 is made up of 14 amino acids. V shed 1 base and J shed 6 bases, with 12 bases lying between them. The CDR3 coding sequence is TGTGCCAGCAGCCAAGCCTTGCCCCCTAATGGCTACACCTTC. The encoded protein is CASSQALPPNGYTF.

The CDR3 coding sequence is TGCAGTGCTAGTAGAAGTGGCAGAGGGGGTATTTTGACTGAAGCTTTCTTT. Translated: CSASRSGRGGILTEAFF. This chain joins TRBV20-1 and TRBJ1-1; tentatively, D is TRBD1 (6 bases). The CDR3 length is 17 residues. In germline, CDR1 is DFQATT, CDR2 SNEGSKA (reference sequence). V was cut by 3 bases and J by 5 bases, with 25 bases left in between.

The chain combines TRBV28 with TRBJ1-1; no definite D call. Germline V CDR1 and CDR2: MDHEN, SYDVKM. Trimming left V 3 bases short and J 4 bases short, with 15 bases between. The CDR3 has 15 residues. The CDR3 DNA is TGTGCCAGCAGTTTTGGCACCCACGGGGTCACTGAAGCTTTCTTT. It yields the protein CASSFGTHGVTEAFF.

On this clone itself: In the same sample, other DNA sequences code for this CDR3. The chain links TRBV6-6 to TRBJ2-7, with a tentative D call TRBD1 (6 bases). The V gene's germline CDR1 is MNHNY and CDR2 SVGAGI (reference sequence). The CDR3 is made up of 15 amino acids. With 0 bases removed from V and 1 base from J, the gap between germline ends came to 10 bases. This CDR3 is CASSYSRDTSYEQYF. In DNA, the CDR3 is TGTGCCAGCAGTTACTCCCGGGACACTTCCTACGAGCAGTACTTC.

The chain combines TRBV30 with TRBJ1-4; weak D call: TRBD1 (6 bases). This CDR3 has 17 residues. Trimming left V 0 bases short and J 5 bases short, with 19 bases between. Germline V CDR1 and CDR2: GTSNPN, SVGIG (reference sequence). CDR3 amino acids: CAWSVPGVGRRNEKLFF. For the CDR3, the DNA is TGTGCCTGGAGTGTACCAGGGGTCGGACGGAGAAATGAAAAACTGTTTTTT.

The gene calls are TRBV18 and TRBJ1-2, with D unresolved. Germline V CDR1 and CDR2: KGHSH, LQKENI. Trimming shortened V by 3 bases and J by 4 bases, and 15 bases separated the two germline ends. The CDR3 runs to 15 residues. The CDR3 coding sequence is TGTGCCAGCTCACCCGAGGGTCGAACTAGCTATGGCTACACCTTC. Translated, it gives CASSPEGRTSYGYTF.

The chain links TRBV30 to TRBJ2-7; the match to TRBD2 covers 13 bases. The CDR3 totals 15 residues. Germline CDR1 reads GTSNPN; CDR2 reads SVGIG (reference sequence). With 4 bases clipped from V and 6 bases from J, the junction kept 9 bases outside the gene matches. CDR3 sequence: CAWTTGLAGVSEQYF. The CDR3 nucleotides read TGTGCCTGGACCACCGGACTAGCGGGAGTCTCCGAGCAGTACTTC.

The rearrangement links TRBV4-2 to TRBJ2-5; no clear D gene. The CDR3 consists of 13 residues. Germline V gene sequence: CDR1 LGHNA, CDR2 YNFKEQ. Trimming pared 4 bases from V and 1 base from J, leaving 7 bases between. The CDR3 coding sequence is TGTGCCAGCAGCCTCCGGTTCCAAGAGACCCAGTACTTC. This translates into CASSLRFQETQYF.

The chain has TRBV30 and TRBJ1-3; D unresolved. Germline CDR1 reads GTSNPN; CDR2 reads SVGIG (reference sequence). The CDR3 length is 13 residues. The V end was cut by 1 base, the J end by 2 bases, with 6 bases between. The CDR3, as DNA: TGTGCCTGGAGTGCGGGAACTGGAAACACCATATATTTT. Translation gives CAWSAGTGNTIYF. Full variable domain (remainder filled in from reference TRBV30 and TRBJ1-3): SQTIHQWPATLVQPVGSPLSLECTVEGTSNPNLYWYRQAAGRGLQLLFYSVGIGQISSEVPQNLSASRPQDRQFILSSKKLLLSDSGFYLCAWSAGTGNTIYFGEGSWLTVV.

This chain links TRBV30 with TRBJ2-1, with 13 bases aligning to TRBD2. The length of the CDR3 is 14 residues. Germline V gives CDR1 GTSNPN, CDR2 SVGIG (reference sequence). The DNA of the CDR3 is TGTGCGATAGGGACTAGCGGGATTTACAATGAGCAGTTCTTC. It specifies CAIGTSGIYNEQFF.